A selection of T cell receptor beta chains follows, all from one sample in a study of shared clonotypes between healthy human individuals. TCRdb's copy holds only in-frame clones and misses some; the assay was immunoSEQ multiplex PCR. Of about 380,000 clones listed, roughly 96% are singletons. What was sequenced was memory CD8+ T cells sorted from blood. Receptors originate from a man under 40 in good health. CDR3s include the opening cysteine and the closing phenylalanine or tryptophan. Fields, in order: J gene, V gene, CDR3 protein.

TRBJ1-5 | TRBV6-1 | CAAVNGTGGGQPQHF
TRBJ2-7 | TRBV28 | CASRRGTSGYEQYF
TRBJ2-1 | TRBV18 | CASSPTGSPYNEQFF
TRBJ2-1 | TRBV7-9 | CASSQVTGTNEQFF
TRBJ1-2 | TRBV4-2 | CASSPRDRDYGYTF
TRBJ2-3 | TRBV11-3 | CASSLGQGFTDTQYF
TRBJ2-4 | TRBV5-6 | CASSLQGVGHIQYF
TRBJ1-2 | TRBV5-1 | CASSLEGSYTF
TRBJ1-1 | TRBV6-1 | CASSQTGRLNTEAFF
TRBJ2-4 | TRBV9 | CASSLGTSGRITQAKNIQYF
TRBJ1-1 | TRBV30 | CAWSAGGARNTEAFF
TRBJ2-4 | TRBV27 | CASSPGHKNIQYF
TRBJ2-3 | TRBV12-2 | CASRLERTVHLAGGTDTQYF
TRBJ2-3 | TRBV7-2 | CASSLIGLAGVKLTQYF
TRBJ2-5 | TRBV28 | CASSLPLGLVGETQYF
TRBJ2-5 | TRBV5-1 | CASSPRTGGETQYF
TRBJ1-2 | TRBV7-2 | CASSLGASGQPYGYTF
TRBJ2-7 | TRBV10-3 | CAISAQGYEQYF
TRBJ2-5 | TRBV4-1 | CASSRRLAGDGETQYF
TRBJ2-2 | TRBV19 | CASRIIIGRVNGELFF
TRBJ2-7 | TRBV9 | CASSVGGGLAGGRFYEQYF
TRBJ2-1 | TRBV6-5 | CASSYRGQGSDQFF
TRBJ2-5 | TRBV5-1 | CASSLAKRQETQYF
TRBJ1-4 | TRBV5-4 | CASSFSGTAATKLFF
TRBJ2-3 | TRBV19 | CASSIDRRGADTQYF
TRBJ2-7 | TRBV28 | CASSLPRGRSYEQYF
TRBJ2-5 | TRBV28 | CASSLNQETQYF
TRBJ2-3 | TRBV5-1 | CASSPGQGGTDTQYF
TRBJ2-7 | TRBV6-5 | CASSHEQGTLRVQYF
TRBJ2-1 | TRBV6-4 | CASSGSRVGEQFF
TRBJ2-3 | TRBV5-3 | CARSPIAGGGTDTQYF
TRBJ2-1 | TRBV28 | CASGPYNEQFF
TRBJ1-6 | TRBV2 | CASSEGRVNSPLHF
TRBJ1-6 | TRBV2 | CASSPSRQLSYNSPLHF
TRBJ2-7 | TRBV7-2 | CASSLLGTSGSEQYF
TRBJ2-4 | TRBV7-8 | CASSSTSVLAKNIQYF
TRBJ2-5 | TRBV25-1 | CASSEYPRLAGEETQYF
TRBJ2-7 | TRBV6-5 | CASSYGSGIGEQYF
TRBJ2-7 | TRBV5-1 | CASSTDRTYEQYF
TRBJ2-2 | TRBV5-1 | CASSSPGLATGELFF
TRBJ2-5 | TRBV5-4 | CASSPTSGRAQYF
TRBJ1-5 | TRBV6-5 | CASGGGYGNQPQHF
TRBJ2-3 | TRBV29-1 | CSVQRTSTDTQYF
TRBJ1-1 | TRBV7-9 | CASRTGNTEAFF
TRBJ1-2 | TRBV6-6 | CASSYGTGEGYTF
TRBJ1-1 | TRBV5-1 | CASSLGWQGPHWSTEAFF
TRBJ2-3 | TRBV28 | CASTEAGADTQYF
TRBJ2-1 | TRBV7-9 | CASSLGPRNEQFF